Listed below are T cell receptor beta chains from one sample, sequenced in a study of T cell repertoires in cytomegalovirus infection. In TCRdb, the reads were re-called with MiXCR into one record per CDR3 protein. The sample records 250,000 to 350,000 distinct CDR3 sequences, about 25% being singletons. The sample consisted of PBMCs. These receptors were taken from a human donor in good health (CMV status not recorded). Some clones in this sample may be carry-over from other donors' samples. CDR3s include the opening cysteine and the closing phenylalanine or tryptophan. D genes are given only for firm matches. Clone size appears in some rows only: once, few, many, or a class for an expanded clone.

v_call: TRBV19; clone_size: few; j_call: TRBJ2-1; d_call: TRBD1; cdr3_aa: CASSIQGQPNNEQFF; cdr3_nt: TGTGCCAGTAGTATCCAGGGACAGCCAAACAATGAGCAGTTCTTC
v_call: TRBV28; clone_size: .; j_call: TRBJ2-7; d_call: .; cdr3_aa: CASSREQGLSYEQYF; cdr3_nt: TGTGCCAGCAGTAGGGAACAGGGATTATCCTACGAGCAGTACTTC
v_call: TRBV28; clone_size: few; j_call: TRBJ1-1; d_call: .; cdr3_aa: CASLGDMNTEAFF; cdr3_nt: TGTGCCAGTCTAGGGGATATGAACACTGAAGCTTTCTTT
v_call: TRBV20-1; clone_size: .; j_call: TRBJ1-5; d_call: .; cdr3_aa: CSARDPGQPQHF; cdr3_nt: TGCAGTGCTAGAGATCCGGGGCAGCCCCAGCATTTT
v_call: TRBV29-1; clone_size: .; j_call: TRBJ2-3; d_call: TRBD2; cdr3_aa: CSVEGGRGLGTDTQYF; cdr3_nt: TGCAGCGTTGAAGGCGGGAGGGGGCTAGGGACAGATACGCAGTATTTT
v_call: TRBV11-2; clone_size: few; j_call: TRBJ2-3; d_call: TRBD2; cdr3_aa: CASSFSRGAGPDTQYF; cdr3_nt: TGTGCCAGCAGCTTTTCGCGGGGGGCGGGGCCAGATACGCAGTATTTT
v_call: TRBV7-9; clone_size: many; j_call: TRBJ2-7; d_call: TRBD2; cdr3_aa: CASSLALGLHYEQYF; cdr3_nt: TGTGCCAGCAGCTTAGCCCTGGGACTACACTACGAGCAGTACTTC
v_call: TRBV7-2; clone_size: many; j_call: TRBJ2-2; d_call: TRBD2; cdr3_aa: CASRPLAEVTGELFF; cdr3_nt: TGTGCCAGCAGACCCCTAGCGGAGGTCACCGGGGAGCTGTTTTTT
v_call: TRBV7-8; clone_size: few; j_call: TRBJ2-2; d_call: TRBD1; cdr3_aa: CASSAGQGRTGELFF; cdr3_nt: TGTGCCAGCAGCGCGGGACAGGGAAGGACCGGGGAGCTGTTTTTT
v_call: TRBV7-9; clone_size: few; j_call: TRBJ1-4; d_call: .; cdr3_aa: CASSLTGYGEKLFF; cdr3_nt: TGTGCCAGCAGCCTCACAGGGTATGGTGAAAAACTGTTTTTT
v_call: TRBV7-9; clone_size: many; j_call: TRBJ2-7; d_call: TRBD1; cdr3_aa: CASSLAQRTGNNEQYF; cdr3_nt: TGTGCCAGCAGCTTAGCGCAACGGACAGGGAATAACGAGCAGTACTTC
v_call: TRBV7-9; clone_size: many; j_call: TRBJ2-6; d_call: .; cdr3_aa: CASGSGANVLTF; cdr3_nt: TGTGCCAGCGGGTCTGGGGCCAACGTCCTGACTTTC
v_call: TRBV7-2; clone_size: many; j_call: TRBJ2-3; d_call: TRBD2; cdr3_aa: CASSRTPGLAGVRTDTQYF; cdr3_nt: TGTGCCAGCAGCCGCACACCGGGACTAGCGGGTGTTCGCACAGATACGCAGTATTTT
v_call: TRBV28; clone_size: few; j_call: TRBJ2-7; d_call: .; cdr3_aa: CASRPRGRNSLEQYF; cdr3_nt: TGTGCCAGCAGGCCGAGGGGACGTAACTCTCTCGAGCAGTACTTC
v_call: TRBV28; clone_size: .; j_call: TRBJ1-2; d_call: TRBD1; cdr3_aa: CASSLYRGSPNYGYTF; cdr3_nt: TGTGCCAGCAGTTTGTACAGGGGTTCCCCTAACTATGGCTACACCTTC
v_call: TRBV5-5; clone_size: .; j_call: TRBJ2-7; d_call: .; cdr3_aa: CASSFSSLLTSNYEQYF; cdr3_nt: TGTGCCAGCAGCTTTAGCAGTTTACTTACCAGCAATTACGAGCAGTACTTC
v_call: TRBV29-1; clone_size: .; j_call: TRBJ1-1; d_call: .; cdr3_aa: CSVARGMNTEAFF; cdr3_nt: TGCAGCGTTGCAAGAGGGATGAACACTGAAGCTTTCTTT
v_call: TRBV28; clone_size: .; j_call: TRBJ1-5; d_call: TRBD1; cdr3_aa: CASRSRDSSNQPQHF; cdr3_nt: TGTGCCAGCAGAAGCCGGGACAGTAGCAATCAGCCCCAGCATTTT
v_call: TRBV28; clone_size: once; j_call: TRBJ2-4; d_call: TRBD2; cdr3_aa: CASSLLGVAGNIQYF; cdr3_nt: TGTGCCAGCAGTTTACTCGGCGTAGCGGGAAACATTCAGTACTTC
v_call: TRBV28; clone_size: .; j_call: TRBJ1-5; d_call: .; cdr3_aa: CASSQVSGSGKQPQHF; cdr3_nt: TGTGCCAGCAGCCAAGTGTCGGGGTCTGGTAAGCAGCCCCAGCATTTT
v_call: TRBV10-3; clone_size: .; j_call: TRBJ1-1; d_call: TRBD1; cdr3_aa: CAISEWRGRWTEAFF; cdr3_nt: TGTGCCATCAGTGAGTGGAGGGGGCGGTGGACTGAAGCTTTCTTT
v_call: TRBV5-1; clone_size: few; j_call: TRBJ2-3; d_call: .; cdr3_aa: CASIRDTQSTDTQYF; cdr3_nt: TGCGCCAGTATCCGGGACACACAGAGCACAGATACGCAGTATTTT
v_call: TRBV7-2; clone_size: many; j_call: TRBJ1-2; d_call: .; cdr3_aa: CASSVDYSANYGYTF; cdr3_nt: TGTGCCAGCAGCGTCGACTACAGCGCTAACTATGGCTACACCTTC
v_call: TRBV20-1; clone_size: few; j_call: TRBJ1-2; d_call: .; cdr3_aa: CSPPRRGEYDTF; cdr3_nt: TGCAGTCCCCCCCGTCGGGGGGAATACGACACCTTC
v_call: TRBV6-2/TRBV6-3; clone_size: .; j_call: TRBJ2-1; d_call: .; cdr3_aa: CASSYSLTRYNEQFF; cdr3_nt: TGTGCCAGCAGTTACTCTTTGACACGGTACAATGAGCAGTTCTTC
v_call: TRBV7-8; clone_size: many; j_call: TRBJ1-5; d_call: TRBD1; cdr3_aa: CASSFSGGDQPQHF; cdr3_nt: TGTGCCAGCAGCTTTTCAGGGGGAGATCAGCCCCAGCATTTT
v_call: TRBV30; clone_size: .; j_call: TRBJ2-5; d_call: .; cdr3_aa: CAWRLDYRETQYF; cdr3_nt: TGTGCCTGGAGATTGGACTACCGAGAGACCCAGTACTTC
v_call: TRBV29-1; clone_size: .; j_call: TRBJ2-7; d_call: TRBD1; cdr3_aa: CSAKQGAASDEQYF; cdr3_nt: TGCAGCGCCAAACAGGGGGCGGCGAGCGACGAGCAGTACTTC
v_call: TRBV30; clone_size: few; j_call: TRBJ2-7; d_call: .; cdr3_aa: CAWTGQLTYEQYF; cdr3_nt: TGTGCCTGGACCGGACAGCTGACCTACGAGCAGTACTTC
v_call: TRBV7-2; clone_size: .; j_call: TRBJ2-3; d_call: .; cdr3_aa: CASSLDGSADTQYF; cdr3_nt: TGTGCCAGCAGCTTGGATGGGAGCGCAGATACGCAGTATTTT
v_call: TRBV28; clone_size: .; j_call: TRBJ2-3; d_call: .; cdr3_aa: CASSTVGRSTDTQYF; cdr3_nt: TGTGCCAGCTCCACGGTCGGGCGGAGCACAGATACGCAGTATTTT
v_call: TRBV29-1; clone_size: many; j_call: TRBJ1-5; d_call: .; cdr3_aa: CSVGTGTQNQPQHF; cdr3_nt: TGCAGCGTGGGAACTGGGACACAGAATCAGCCCCAGCATTTT
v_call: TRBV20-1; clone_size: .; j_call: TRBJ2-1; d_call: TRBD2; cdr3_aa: CSARLAGGNEQFF; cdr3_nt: TGCAGTGCTAGACTAGCGGGGGGCAATGAGCAGTTCTTC
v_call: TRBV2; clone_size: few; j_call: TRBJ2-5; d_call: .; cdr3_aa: CASSALQETQYF; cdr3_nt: TGTGCCAGCAGTGCCCTCCAAGAGACCCAGTACTTC
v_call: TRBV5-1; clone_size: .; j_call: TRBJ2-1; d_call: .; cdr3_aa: CASSLEATSSYNEQFF; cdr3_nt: TGCGCCAGCAGCTTGGAAGCGACAAGCTCCTACAATGAGCAGTTCTTC
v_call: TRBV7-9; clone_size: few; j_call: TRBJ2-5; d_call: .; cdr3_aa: CASSPQEVRGWETQYF; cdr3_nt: TGTGCCAGCAGCCCACAAGAGGTCAGGGGTTGGGAGACCCAGTACTTC
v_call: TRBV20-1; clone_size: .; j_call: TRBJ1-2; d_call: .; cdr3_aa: CSARPPGGAGGYTF; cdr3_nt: TGCAGTGCTAGACCCCCCGGGGGGGCTGGTGGCTACACCTTC
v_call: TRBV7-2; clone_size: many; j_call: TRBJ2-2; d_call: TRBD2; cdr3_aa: CASSLALTSGSGELFF; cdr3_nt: TGTGCCAGCAGCTTAGCATTGACTAGCGGTTCCGGGGAGCTGTTTTTT
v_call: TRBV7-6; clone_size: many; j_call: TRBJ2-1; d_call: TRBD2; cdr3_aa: CASSLRAGGSNEQFF; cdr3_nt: TGTGCCAGCAGCTTACGAGCGGGAGGATCCAATGAGCAGTTCTTC
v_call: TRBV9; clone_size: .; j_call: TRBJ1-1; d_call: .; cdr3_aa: CASSGLNTEAFF; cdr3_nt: TGTGCCAGCAGCGGATTGAACACTGAAGCTTTCTTT
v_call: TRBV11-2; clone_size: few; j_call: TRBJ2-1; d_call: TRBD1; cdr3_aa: CASSYRLGGGAFFF; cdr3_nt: TGTGCCAGCAGCTATAGATTAGGGGGCGGCGCGTTTTTCTTC
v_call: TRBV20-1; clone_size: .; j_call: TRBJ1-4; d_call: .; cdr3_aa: CSVGSSNEKLFF; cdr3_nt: TGCAGTGTAGGGAGTTCTAATGAAAAACTGTTTTTT
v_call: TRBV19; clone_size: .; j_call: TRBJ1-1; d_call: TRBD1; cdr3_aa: CASNDRGRGEAFF; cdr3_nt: TGTGCCAGTAACGACAGGGGGCGAGGTGAAGCTTTCTTT
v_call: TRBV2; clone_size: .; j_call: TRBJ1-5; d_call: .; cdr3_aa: CASRADGNQPQHF; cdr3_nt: TGTGCCAGCAGGGCGGACGGAAATCAGCCCCAGCATTTT
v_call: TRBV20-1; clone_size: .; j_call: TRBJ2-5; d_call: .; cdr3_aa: CSARSSPGETQYF; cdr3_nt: TGCAGTGCTAGATCCAGCCCCGGAGAGACCCAGTACTTC
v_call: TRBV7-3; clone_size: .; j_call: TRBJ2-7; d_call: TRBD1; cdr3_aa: CASSPPGQGGQYF; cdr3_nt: TGTGCCAGCAGCCCACCGGGACAGGGAGGCCAGTACTTC
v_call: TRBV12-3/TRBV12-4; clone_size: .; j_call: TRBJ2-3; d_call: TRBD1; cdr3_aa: CASSLGGRTGQPQYF; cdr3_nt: TGTGCCAGCAGTTTAGGGGGGCGGACGGGACAGCCCCAGTATTTT
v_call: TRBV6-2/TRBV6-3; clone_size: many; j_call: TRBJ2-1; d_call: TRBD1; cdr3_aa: CASRTGGLAYNEQFF; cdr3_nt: TGTGCCAGCAGAACAGGGGGCTTGGCCTACAATGAGCAGTTCTTC
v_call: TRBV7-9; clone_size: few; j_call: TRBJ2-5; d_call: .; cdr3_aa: CASSYFTGAYRETQYF; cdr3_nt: TGTGCCAGCAGCTACTTCACGGGGGCTTATCGCGAGACCCAGTACTTC
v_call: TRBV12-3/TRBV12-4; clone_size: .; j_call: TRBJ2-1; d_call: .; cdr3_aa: CASRDGTRGQFF; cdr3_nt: TGTGCCAGCAGGGATGGGACAAGAGGGCAGTTCTTC
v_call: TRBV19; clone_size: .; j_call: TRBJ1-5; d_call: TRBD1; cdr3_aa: CATGPTGDQPQHF; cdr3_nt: TGTGCTACAGGCCCGACAGGGGACCAGCCCCAGCATTTT
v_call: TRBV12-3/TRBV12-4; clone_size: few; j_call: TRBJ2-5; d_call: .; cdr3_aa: CASSVKETQYF; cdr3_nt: TGTGCCAGCAGCGTAAAGGAGACCCAGTACTTC
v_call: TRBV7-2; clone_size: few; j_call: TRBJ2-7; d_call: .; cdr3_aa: CASIGKPGLAYDEQYF; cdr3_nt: TGTGCCAGCATCGGGAAACCGGGCCTTGCTTATGACGAGCAGTACTTC
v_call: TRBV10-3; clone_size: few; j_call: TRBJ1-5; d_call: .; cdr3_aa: CAISTGLEGNQPQHF; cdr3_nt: TGTGCCATCAGTACGGGACTTGAGGGCAATCAGCCCCAGCATTTT
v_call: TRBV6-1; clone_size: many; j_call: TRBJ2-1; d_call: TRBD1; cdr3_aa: CASSASGGAPYNEQFF; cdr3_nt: TGTGCCAGCAGTGCCTCAGGGGGCGCCCCCTACAATGAGCAGTTCTTC
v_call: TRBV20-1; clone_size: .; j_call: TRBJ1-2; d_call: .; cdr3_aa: CSARDRVRGYTF; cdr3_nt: TGCAGTGCTAGGGACCGAGTAAGGGGCTACACCTTC
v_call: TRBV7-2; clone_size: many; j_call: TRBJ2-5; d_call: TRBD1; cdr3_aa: CASSQNGQDGTQYF; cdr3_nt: TGTGCCAGCAGCCAAAACGGACAGGATGGGACCCAGTACTTC
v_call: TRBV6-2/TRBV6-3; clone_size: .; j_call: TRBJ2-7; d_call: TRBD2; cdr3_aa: CASSYYGLAGAYEQYF; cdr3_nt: TGTGCCAGCAGTTACTACGGACTAGCGGGAGCCTACGAGCAGTACTTC
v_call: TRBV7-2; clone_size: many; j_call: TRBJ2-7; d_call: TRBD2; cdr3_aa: CASSSRTSGVYEQYF; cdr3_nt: TGTGCCAGCAGCTCCCGGACTAGCGGTGTTTACGAGCAGTACTTC